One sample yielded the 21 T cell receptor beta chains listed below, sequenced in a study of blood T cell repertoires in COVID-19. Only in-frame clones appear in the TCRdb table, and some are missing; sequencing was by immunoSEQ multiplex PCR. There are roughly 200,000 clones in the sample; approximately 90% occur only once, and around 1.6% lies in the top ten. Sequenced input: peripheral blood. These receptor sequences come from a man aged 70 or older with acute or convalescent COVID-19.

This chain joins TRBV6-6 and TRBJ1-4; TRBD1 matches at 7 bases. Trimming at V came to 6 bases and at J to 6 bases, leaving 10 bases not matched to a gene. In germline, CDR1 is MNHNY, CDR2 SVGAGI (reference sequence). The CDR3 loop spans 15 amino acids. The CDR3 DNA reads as TGTGCCAGCAGCGGAAGAGACAGGGCGGATGAAAAACTGTTTTTT. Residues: CASSGRDRADEKLFF.

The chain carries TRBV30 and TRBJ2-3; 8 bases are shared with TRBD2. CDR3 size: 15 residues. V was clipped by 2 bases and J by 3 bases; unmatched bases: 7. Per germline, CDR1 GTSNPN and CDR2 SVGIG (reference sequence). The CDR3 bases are TGTGCCTGGAGTCGGGGGGGGCTTCGGACAGATACGCAGTATTTT. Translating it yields CAWSRGGLRTDTQYF.

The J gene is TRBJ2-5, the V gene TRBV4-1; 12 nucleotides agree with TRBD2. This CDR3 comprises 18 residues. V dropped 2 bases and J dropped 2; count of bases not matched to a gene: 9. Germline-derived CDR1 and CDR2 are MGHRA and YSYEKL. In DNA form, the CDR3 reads TGCGCCAGCAGCCAACAACCTCTAGCGGGAGGGCCTCAAGAGACCCAGTACTTC. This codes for CASSQQPLAGGPQETQYF.

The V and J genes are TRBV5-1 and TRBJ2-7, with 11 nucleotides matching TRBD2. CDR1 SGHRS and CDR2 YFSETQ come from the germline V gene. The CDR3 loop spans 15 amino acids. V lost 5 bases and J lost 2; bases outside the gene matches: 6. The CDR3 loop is CASRWGTSGPYEQYF. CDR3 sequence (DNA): TGCGCCAGCAGGTGGGGGACTAGCGGTCCCTACGAGCAGTACTTC.

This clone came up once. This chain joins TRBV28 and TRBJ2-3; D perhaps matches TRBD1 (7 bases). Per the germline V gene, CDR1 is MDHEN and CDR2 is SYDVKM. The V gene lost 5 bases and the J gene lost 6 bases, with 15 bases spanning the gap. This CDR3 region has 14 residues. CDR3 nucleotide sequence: TGTGCCAGCAGTGCCGAAGCAGGGGGGGATACGCAGTATTTT. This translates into CASSAEAGGDTQYF.

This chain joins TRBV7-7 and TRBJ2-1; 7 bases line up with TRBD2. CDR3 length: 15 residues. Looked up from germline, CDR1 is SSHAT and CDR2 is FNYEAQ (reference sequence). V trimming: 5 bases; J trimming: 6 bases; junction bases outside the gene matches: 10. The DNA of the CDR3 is TGTGCCAGCAGCCTAGGACTAGGTATGGGCAATGAGCAGTTCTTC. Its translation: CASSLGLGMGNEQFF.

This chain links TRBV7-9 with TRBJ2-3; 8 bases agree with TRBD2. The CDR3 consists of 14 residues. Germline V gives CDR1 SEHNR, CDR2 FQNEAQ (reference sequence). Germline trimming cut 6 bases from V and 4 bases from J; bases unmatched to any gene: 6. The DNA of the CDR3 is TGTGCCAGCAGTCCTGAGACTAGCGCAGATACGCAGTATTTT. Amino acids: CASSPETSADTQYF.

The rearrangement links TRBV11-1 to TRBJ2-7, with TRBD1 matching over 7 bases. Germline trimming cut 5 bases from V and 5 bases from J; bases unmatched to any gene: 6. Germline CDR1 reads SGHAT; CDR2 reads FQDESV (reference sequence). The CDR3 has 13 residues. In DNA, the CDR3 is TGTGCCAGCAGCACAGGGGTCGGGAACGAGCAGTACTTC. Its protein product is CASSTGVGNEQYF. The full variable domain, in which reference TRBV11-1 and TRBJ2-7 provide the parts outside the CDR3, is EAEVAQSPRYKITEKSQAVAFWCDPISGHATLYWYRQILGQGPELLVQFQDESVVDDSQLPKDRFSAERLKGVDSTLKIQPAELGDSAMYLCASSTGVGNEQYFGPGTRLTVT.

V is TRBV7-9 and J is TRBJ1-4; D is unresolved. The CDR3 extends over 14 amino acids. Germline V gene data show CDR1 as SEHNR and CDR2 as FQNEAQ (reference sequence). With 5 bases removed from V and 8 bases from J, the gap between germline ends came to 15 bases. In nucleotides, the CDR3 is TGTGCCAGCAGCCCGCACAGCGGGCTAGAAAAACTGTTTTTT. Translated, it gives CASSPHSGLEKLFF.

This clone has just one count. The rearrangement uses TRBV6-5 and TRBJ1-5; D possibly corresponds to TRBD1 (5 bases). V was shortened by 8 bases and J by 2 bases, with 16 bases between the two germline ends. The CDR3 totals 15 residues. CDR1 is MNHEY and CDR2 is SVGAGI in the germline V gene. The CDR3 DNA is TGTGCCAGCCGCAGCGGGGGAACCGGCAATCAGCCCCAGCATTTT. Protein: CASRSGGTGNQPQHF.

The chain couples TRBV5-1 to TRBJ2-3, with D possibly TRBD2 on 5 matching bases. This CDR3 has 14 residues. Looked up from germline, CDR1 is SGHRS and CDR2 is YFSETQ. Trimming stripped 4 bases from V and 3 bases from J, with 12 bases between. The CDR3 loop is CASSPEDWTDTQYF. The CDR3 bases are TGCGCCAGCAGCCCAGAGGACTGGACAGATACGCAGTATTTT.

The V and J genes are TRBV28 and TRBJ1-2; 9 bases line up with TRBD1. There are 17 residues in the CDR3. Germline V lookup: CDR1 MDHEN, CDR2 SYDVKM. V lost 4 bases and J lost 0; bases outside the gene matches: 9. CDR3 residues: CASSSSRWDRANYGYTF. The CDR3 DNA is TGTGCCAGCAGTTCCAGCAGATGGGACAGGGCTAACTATGGCTACACCTTC.

The CDR3 region is CASSSLRAGGPANTGELFF. The CDR3 DNA reads as TGTGCCAGCAGCTCGTTGCGAGCGGGAGGACCAGCGAACACCGGGGAGCTGTTTTTT. The V call is TRBV5-6, the J call TRBJ2-2; 9 bases agree with TRBD2. Germline loops: CDR1 SGHDT, CDR2 YYEEEE. V dropped 3 bases and J dropped 0; count of bases not matched to a gene: 12. This CDR3 contains 19 residues. Variable domain in full (rest from reference TRBV5-6 and TRBJ2-2): DAGVTQSPTHLIKTRGQQVTLRCSPKSGHDTVSWYQQALGQGPQFIFQYYEEEERQRGNFPDRFSGHQFPNYSSELNVNALLLGDSALYLCASSSLRAGGPANTGELFFGEGSRLTVL.

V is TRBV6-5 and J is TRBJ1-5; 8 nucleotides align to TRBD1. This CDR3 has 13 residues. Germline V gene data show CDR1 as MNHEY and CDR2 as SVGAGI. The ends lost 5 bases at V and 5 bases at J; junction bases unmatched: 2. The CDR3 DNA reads TGTGCCAGCAGTAAACAGGGGGATCAGCCCCAGCATTTT. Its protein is CASSKQGDQPQHF.

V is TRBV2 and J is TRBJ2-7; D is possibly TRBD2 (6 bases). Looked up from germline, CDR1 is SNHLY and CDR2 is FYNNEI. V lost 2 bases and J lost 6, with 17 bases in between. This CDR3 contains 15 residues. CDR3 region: CASSEREVAKSEQYF. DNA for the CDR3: TGTGCCAGCAGTGAAAGGGAGGTAGCGAAAAGCGAGCAGTACTTC.

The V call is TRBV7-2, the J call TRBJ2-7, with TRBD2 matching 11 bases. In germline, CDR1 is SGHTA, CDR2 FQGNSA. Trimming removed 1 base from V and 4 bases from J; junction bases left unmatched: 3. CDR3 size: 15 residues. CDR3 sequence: CASSLVRTSGYEQYF. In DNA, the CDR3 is TGTGCCAGCAGCTTAGTCCGGACTAGCGGGTACGAGCAGTACTTC. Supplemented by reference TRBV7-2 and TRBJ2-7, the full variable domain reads GAGVSQSPSNKVTEKGKDVELRCDPISGHTALYWYRQSLGQGLEFLIYFQGNSAPDKSGLPSDRFSAERTGGSVSTLTIQRTQQEDSAVYLCASSLVRTSGYEQYFGPGTRLTVT.

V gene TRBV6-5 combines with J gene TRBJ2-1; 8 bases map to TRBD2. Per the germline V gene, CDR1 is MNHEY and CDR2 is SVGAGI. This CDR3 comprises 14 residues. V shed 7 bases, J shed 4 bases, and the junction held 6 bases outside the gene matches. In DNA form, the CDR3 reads TGTGCCAGCACTCTGGCGGGGGGTTACAATGAGCAGTTCTTC. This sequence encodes CASTLAGGYNEQFF.

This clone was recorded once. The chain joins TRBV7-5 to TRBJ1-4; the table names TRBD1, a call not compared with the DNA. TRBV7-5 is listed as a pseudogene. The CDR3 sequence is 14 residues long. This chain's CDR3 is CVRSEQGNNEKLFF. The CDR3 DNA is TGTGTCAGAAGCGAACAGGGAAACAATGAAAAACTGTTTTTT.

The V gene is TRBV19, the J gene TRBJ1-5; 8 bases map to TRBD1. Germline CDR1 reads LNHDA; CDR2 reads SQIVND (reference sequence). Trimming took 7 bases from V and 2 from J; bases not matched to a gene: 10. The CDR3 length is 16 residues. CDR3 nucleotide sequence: TGTGCCAGTAATACCGGACAGGGAACGCGCAATCAGCCCCAGCATTTT. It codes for CASNTGQGTRNQPQHF.

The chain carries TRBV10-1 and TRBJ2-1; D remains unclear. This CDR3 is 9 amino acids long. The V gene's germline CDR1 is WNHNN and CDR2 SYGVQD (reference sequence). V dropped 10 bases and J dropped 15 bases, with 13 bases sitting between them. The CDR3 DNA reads TGCGCCACCCCTACGAGGCGGTTCTTC. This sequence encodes CATPTRRFF.

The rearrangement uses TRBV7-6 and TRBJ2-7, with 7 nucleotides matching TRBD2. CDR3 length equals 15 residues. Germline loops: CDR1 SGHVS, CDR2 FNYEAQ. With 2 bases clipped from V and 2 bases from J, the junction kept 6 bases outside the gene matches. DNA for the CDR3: TGTGCCAGCAGCTTAAACGCGGGGGTAGCCTACGAGCAGTACTTC. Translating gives CASSLNAGVAYEQYF.